Listed here are 17 T cell receptor beta chains from one sample, sequenced in a study of cytomegalovirus exposure and HLA in healthy donors. The study ran its PCR with 60 Vbeta and 13 Jbeta primers. Measured with immunoSEQ multiplex PCR; TCRdb has only the in-frame clones, and not every one. Its table lists approximately 45,000 clones. Sequenced: PBMCs. The source is a woman between 35 and 50 years old in good health and CMV-seronegative.

The rearrangement joins TRBV6-1 to TRBJ2-7; 8 bases align to TRBD2. V was clipped by 8 bases and J by 5 bases; unmatched bases: 14. Germline CDR1 MNHNS, CDR2 SASEGT. The CDR3 has 15 amino acids. This CDR3 reads CASGSGSPRGDEQYF. The DNA for the CDR3 is TGTGCCAGCGGGAGCGGGAGCCCCCGAGGGGACGAGCAGTACTTC.

This chain joins TRBV5-6 and TRBJ1-6; TRBD1 matches 7 bases. This CDR3 has 18 amino acids. Germline CDR1 and CDR2: SGHDT and YYEEEE. With V trimmed by 0 bases and J by 3 bases, 9 bases remained unmatched. The CDR3, as DNA: TGTGCCAGCAGCTTGGTGACAGGGATGAGCTACTATAATTCACCCCTCCACTTT. Translation: CASSLVTGMSYYNSPLHF.

This chain connects TRBV5-1 to TRBJ2-6; 8 nucleotides line up with TRBD1. This CDR3 spans 21 amino acids. Germline lookup yields CDR1 SGHRS and CDR2 YFSETQ. After removal of 3 bases from V and 2 bases from J, the junction contained 19 bases not matched to a gene. The CDR3 region has the DNA TGCGCCAGCAGCTCAAACACACCTGACAGGGGACGGGTCACTGGGGCCAACGTCCTGACTTTC. Translated: CASSSNTPDRGRVTGANVLTF.

The rearrangement joins TRBV5-4 to TRBJ2-1, with 9 bases fitting TRBD2. Germline values: CDR1 SGHNT, CDR2 YYREEE (reference sequence). The CDR3 extends over 16 amino acids. Unmatched junction bases numbered 9, after V lost 1 base and J lost 7 bases. The DNA for the CDR3 is TGTGCCAGCAGCTTGTTCGGGACTAGCTTCTGGAATGAGCAGTTCTTC. Translating gives CASSLFGTSFWNEQFF.

The chain joins TRBV29-1 to TRBJ2-3; D unclear. V lost 2 bases to trimming and J lost 0 bases, with 3 bases between them. There are 12 residues in the CDR3. Germline loops: CDR1 SQVTM, CDR2 ANQGSEA. The CDR3 coding sequence is TGCAGCGTTGAAAGCAGCACAGATACGCAGTATTTT. It is translated as CSVESSTDTQYF.

The chain combines TRBV5-1 with TRBJ2-5, with 9 bases identical to TRBD1. Germline CDR1 reads SGHRS; CDR2 reads YFSETQ. CDR3 length: 17 amino acids. Germline trimming cut 4 bases from V and 5 bases from J; bases unmatched to any gene: 15. CDR3 bases: TGCGCCAGCAGCAACAGCCCGCCGGGACAGGGAGGGGAGACCCAGTACTTC. Amino acid sequence: CASSNSPPGQGGETQYF.

The rearrangement joins TRBV29-1 to TRBJ1-1; D is perhaps TRBD1 (6 bases). Deletions cut 4 bases from V and 9 bases from J, with 18 bases between. Germline values: CDR1 SQVTM, CDR2 ANQGSEA. The CDR3 totals 13 residues. For the CDR3, the DNA is TGCAGCGTTGCGAAACAGGGTCAAGGGAAAGCTTTCTTT. The encoded protein is CSVAKQGQGKAFF.

V is TRBV6-1 and J is TRBJ1-5; 8 bases line up with TRBD1. Germline CDR1 reads MNHNS; CDR2 reads SASEGT. The CDR3 is 13 amino acids. V shed 5 bases and J 7 bases; nucleotides not matched to a gene: 4. This chain's CDR3 is CASSPDRGQPQHF. The CDR3 DNA follows: TGTGCCAGCAGTCCAGACAGGGGCCAGCCCCAGCATTTT.

The chain employs TRBV6-5 and TRBJ1-1; the D gene is possibly TRBD1 (6 bases). V was trimmed by 6 bases and J by 5 bases, leaving 16 bases between them. Germline CDR1 and CDR2: MNHEY and SVGAGI. The CDR3 length is 14 residues. The CDR3 loop reads CASRPSGAGTEAFF. The CDR3, as DNA: TGTGCCAGCAGGCCCTCAGGGGCAGGGACTGAAGCTTTCTTT.

The chain links TRBV19 to TRBJ2-7; the match to TRBD2 covers 9 bases. The germline CDR1 and CDR2 sequences are LNHDA and SQIVND (reference sequence). The V segment lost 2 bases and the J segment 2 bases; nucleotides outside the gene matches: 13. The CDR3 covers 18 residues. CDR3 nucleotide sequence: TGTGCCAGTAGTATACAGGGAGCGGGAGGCCCGATGGCCTACGAGCAGTACTTC. Protein sequence: CASSIQGAGGPMAYEQYF.

V and J are TRBV4-2 and TRBJ2-1; D not resolved. Germline-derived CDR1 and CDR2 are LGHNA and YNFKEQ. The ends were cut back, 0 bases at V and 2 bases at J, with 11 bases in the middle. This CDR3 has 16 amino acids. CDR3 sequence (DNA): TGTGCCAGCAGCCAAGATGCAACAGCCCCCTACAATGAGCAGTTCTTC. Protein: CASSQDATAPYNEQFF.

The rearrangement uses TRBV4-3 and TRBJ2-5, with a weak D call TRBD2 (5 bases). V was clipped by 8 bases and J by 1 base, with 14 bases between them. The CDR3 has 14 amino acids. Per the germline V gene, CDR1 is LGHNA and CDR2 is YSLEER. The CDR3 nucleotides read TGCGCCAGCTTTTCCAGGACTCCCCAAGAGACCCAGTACTTC. Amino acid sequence: CASFSRTPQETQYF.

The chain employs TRBV30 and TRBJ2-5, with 9 nucleotides matching TRBD1. CDR1 GTSNPN and CDR2 SVGIG come from the germline V gene (reference sequence). The CDR3 has 14 amino acids. The V and J ends lost 0 bases and 9 bases, in that order; junction bases with no gene match: 8. The CDR3 sequence is CAWSVGVGDRAQYF. CDR3 in DNA: TGTGCCTGGAGTGTAGGAGTAGGGGACAGGGCCCAGTACTTC.

The gene calls are TRBV9 and TRBJ2-5, with D perhaps TRBD2 (7 bases). The CDR3 is 14 residues long. V was pared by 1 base and J by 5 bases, with 12 bases between. CDR1 is SGDLS and CDR2 is YYNGEE in the germline V gene. The CDR3 nucleotides are TGTGCCAGCAGCGTAAGGGCGGGGGCGGAGACCCAGTACTTC. As protein: CASSVRAGAETQYF.

This chain connects TRBV6-1 to TRBJ2-3, with 7 bases lining up with TRBD2. Germline V CDR1 and CDR2: MNHNS, SASEGT. This CDR3 has 14 amino acids. CDR3: CAGSSSGDTDTQYF. The DNA for the CDR3 is TGTGCAGGTAGCTCGAGCGGGGACACAGATACGCAGTATTTT.

This sequence joins TRBV5-1 and TRBJ2-7; TRBD2 matches at 9 bases. Trimming cost V 5 bases and J 3 bases; bases outside gene matches: 3. Looked up from germline, CDR1 is SGHRS and CDR2 is YFSETQ. The CDR3 consists of 13 residues. CDR3 loop: CASRGAGGYEQYF. Here the CDR3 DNA reads TGCGCCAGCAGAGGAGCGGGGGGCTACGAGCAGTACTTC.

The V gene is TRBV2, the J gene TRBJ2-7; 8 bases fit TRBD2. Germline CDR1 reads SNHLY; CDR2 reads FYNNEI. V was pared by 2 bases and J by 1 base, with 4 bases of the junction left unmatched. The CDR3 spans 15 residues. CDR3 bases: TGTGCCAGCAGTGAACCGGGGGGGCCTTCCTACGAGCAGTACTTC. Its protein product is CASSEPGGPSYEQYF.